This T cell receptor beta chain came from a study of T cells in Graves' hyperthyroidism and ophthalmopathy. This clonotype appeared many times. The CDR3 contains 15 residues. Germline CDR1 reads SNHLY; CDR2 reads FYNNEI. Losses at the gene ends were 6 bases for V and 1 base for J; bases not matched to a gene: 8. Amplified TCR beta CDR3 regions derived from RNA transcripts. The HTBI set primed first-round TCR CDR3 RT-PCR. TCRdb re-called the multiplex PCR reads through MiXCR, storing one row per CDR3 protein. The table has 550,000 to 600,000 distinct CDR3 sequences, approximately 16% seen once. The receptor's source is a woman between 18 and 30 years old with Graves' hyperthyroidism. The chain employs TRBV2 and TRBJ1-1; 7 bases fit TRBD1. The specimen sequenced was blood. DNA of the CDR3: TGTGCCAGCAGCGATCTGGACAGGAAGAACACTGAAGCTTTCTTT. It yields the protein CASSDLDRKNTEAFF.